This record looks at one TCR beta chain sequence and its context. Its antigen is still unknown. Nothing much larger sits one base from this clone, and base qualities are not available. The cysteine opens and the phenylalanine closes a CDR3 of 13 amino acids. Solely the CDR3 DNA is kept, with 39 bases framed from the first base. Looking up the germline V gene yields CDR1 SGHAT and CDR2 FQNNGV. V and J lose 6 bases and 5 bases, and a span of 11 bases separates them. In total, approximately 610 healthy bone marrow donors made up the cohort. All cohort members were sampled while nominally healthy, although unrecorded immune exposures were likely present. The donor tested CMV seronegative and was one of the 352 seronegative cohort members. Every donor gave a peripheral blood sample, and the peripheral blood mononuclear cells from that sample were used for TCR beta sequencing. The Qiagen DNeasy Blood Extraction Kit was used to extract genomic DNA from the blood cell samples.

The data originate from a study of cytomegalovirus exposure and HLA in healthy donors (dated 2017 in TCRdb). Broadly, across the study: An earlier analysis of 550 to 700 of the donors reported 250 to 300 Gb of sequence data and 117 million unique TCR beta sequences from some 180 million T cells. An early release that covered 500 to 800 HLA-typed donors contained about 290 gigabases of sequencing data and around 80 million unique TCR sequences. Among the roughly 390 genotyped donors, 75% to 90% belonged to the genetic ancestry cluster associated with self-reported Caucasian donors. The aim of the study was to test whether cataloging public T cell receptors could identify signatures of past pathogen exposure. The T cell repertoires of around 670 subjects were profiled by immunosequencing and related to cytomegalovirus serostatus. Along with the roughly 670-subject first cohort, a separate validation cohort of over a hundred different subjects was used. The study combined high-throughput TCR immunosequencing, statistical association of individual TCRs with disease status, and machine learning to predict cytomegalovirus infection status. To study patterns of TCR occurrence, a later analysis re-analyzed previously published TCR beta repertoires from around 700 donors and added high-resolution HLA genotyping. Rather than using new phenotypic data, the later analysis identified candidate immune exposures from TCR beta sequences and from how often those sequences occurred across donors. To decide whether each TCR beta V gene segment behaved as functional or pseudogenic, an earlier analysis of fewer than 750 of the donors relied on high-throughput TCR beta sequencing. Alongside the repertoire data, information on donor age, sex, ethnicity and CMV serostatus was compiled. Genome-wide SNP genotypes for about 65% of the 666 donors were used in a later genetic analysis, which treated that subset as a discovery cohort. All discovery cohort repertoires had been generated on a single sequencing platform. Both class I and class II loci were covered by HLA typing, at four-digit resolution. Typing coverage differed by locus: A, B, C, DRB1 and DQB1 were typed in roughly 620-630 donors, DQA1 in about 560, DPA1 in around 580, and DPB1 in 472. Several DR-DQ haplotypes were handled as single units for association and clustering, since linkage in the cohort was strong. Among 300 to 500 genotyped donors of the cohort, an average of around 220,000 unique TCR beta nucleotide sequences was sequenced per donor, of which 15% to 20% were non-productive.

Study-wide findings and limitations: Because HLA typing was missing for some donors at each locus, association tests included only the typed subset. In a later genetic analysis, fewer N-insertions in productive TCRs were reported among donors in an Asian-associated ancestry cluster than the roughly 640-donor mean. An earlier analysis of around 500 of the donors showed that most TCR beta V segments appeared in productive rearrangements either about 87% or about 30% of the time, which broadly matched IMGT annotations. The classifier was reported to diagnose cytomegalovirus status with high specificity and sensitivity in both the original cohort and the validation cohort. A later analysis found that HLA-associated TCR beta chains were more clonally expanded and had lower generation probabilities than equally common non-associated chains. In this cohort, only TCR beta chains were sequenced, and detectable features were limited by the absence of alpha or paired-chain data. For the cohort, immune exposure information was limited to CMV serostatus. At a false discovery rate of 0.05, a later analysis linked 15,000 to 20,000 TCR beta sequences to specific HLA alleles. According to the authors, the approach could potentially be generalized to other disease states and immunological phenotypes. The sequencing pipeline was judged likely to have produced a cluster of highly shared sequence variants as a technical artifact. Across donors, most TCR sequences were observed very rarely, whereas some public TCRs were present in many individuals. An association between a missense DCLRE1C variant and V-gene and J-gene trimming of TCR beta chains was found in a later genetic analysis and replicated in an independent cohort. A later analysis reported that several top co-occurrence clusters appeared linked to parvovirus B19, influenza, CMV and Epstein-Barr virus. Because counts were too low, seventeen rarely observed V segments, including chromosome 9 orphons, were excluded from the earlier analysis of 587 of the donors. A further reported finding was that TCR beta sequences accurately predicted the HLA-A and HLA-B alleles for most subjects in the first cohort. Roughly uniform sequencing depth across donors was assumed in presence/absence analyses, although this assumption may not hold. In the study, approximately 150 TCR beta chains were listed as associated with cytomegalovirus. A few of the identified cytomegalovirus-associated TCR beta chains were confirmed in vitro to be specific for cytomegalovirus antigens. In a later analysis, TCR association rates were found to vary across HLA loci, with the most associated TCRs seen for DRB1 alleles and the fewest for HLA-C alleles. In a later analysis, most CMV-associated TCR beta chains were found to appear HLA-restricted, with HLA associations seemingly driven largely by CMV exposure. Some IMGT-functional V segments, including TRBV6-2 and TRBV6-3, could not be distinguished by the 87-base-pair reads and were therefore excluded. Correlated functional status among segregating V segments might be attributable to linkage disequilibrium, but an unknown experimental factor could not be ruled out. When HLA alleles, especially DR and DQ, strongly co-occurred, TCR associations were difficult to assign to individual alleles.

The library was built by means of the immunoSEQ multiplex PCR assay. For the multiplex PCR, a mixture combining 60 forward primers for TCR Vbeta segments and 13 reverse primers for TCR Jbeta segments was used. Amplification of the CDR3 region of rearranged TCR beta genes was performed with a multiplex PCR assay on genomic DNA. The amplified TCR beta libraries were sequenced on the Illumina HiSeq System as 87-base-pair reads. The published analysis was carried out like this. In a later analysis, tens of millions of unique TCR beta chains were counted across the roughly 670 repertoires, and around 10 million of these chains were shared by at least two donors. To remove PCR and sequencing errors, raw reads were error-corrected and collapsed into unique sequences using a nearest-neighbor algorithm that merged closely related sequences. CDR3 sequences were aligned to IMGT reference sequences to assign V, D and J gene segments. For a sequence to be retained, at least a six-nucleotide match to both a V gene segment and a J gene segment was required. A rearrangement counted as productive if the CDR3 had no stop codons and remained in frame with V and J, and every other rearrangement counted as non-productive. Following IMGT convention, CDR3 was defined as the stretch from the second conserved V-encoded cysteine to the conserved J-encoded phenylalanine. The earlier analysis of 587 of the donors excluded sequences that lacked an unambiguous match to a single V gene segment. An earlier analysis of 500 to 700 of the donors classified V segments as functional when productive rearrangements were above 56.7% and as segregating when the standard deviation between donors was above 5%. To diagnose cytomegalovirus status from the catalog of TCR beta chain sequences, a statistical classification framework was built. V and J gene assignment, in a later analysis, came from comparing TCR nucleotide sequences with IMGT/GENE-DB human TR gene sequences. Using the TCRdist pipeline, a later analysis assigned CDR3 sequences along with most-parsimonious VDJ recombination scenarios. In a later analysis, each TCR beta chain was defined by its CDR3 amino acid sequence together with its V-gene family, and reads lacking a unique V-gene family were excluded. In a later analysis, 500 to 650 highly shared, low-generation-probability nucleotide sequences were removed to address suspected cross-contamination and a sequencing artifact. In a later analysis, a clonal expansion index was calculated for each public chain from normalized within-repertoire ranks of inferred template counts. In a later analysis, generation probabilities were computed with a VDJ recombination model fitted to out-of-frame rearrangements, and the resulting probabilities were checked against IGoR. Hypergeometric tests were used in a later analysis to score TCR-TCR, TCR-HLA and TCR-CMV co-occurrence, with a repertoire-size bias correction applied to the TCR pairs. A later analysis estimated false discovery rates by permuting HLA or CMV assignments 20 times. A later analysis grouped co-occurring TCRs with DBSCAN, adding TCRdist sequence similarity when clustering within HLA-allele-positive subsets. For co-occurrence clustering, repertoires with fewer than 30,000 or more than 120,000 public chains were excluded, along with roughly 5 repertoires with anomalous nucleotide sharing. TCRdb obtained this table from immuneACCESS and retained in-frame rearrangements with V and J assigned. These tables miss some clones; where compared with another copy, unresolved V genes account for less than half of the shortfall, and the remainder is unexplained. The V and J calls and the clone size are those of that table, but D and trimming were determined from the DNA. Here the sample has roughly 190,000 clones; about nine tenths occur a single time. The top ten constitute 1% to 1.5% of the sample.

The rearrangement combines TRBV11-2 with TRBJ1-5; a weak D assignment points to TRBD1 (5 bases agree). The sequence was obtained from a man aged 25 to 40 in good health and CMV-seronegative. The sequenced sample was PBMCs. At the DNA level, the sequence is TGTGCCAGCAGTAGACAGTCTCATCAGCCCCAGCATTTT. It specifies CASSRQSHQPQHF.